The 30 T cell receptor beta chains presented below share a single source sample, sequenced in a study of T-cell reconstitution after alpha-beta-depleted transplantation in children. Preparing the TCRbeta library involved the use of unique molecular identifiers. TCRdb re-derived calls from the PCR reads in MiXCR, one entry per CDR3 protein. The table records hundreds of thousands of distinct CDR3 sequences, 10% to 15% of them present only once. Sequences were derived from PBMCs, mostly from graft donor cells, sampled 360 days after TCRalphabeta/CD19-depleted stem cell transplant. The receptors were sampled from a male patient younger than 18 who had a stem cell transplant for acute myeloid leukemia, so the T cells may come from the graft donor.

This clonotype turned up a few times. The rearrangement links TRBV7-6 to TRBJ2-5; 8 nucleotides align to TRBD1. The germline V gene encodes CDR1 SGHVS and CDR2 FNYEAQ. This CDR3 is 15 amino acids long. With V trimmed by 4 bases and J by 5 bases, 9 bases remained unmatched. The CDR3 protein is CASSSWTGQEETQYF. In nucleotides, the CDR3 is TGTGCCAGCAGCTCGTGGACAGGGCAAGAGGAGACCCAGTACTTC.

The J gene is TRBJ2-1, the V gene TRBV6-2 or TRBV6-3; maybe TRBD2 (6 bases). Deletions cut 2 bases from V and 6 bases from J, with 14 bases between. CDR1 and CDR2 from the germline V gene are MNHEY and SVGEGT. The CDR3 is 15 amino acids. CDR3 amino acids: CASSYVTRHGNEQFF. The CDR3 region has the DNA TGTGCCAGCAGTTACGTGACTAGGCATGGCAATGAGCAGTTCTTC.

J is TRBJ2-5 and V is TRBV7-3, with TRBD2 matching 10 bases. Germline CDR1 and CDR2: SGHTA and FQGTGA. Trimming took 5 bases from V and 2 from J; bases not matched to a gene: 8. The CDR3 is 16 amino acids. CDR3 coding DNA: TGTGCCAGCAGCCCCGATAGCGGGAGGTTTCAAGAGACCCAGTACTTC. Encoded protein: CASSPDSGRFQETQYF.

This clonotype turned up a few times. V and J are TRBV5-1 and TRBJ1-1, with a weak D call TRBD1 (6 bases). Between the trimmed V and J ends, which lost 1 base and 1 base, there was a span of 8 bases. The CDR3 spans 14 residues. Per germline, CDR1 SGHRS and CDR2 YFSETQ. CDR3 protein: CASSLKGQNTEAFF. In DNA form, the CDR3 reads TGCGCCAGCAGCTTGAAGGGACAGAACACTGAAGCTTTCTTT.

The V gene is TRBV20-1, the J gene TRBJ2-7; TRBD2 is a possible D gene (7 bases). Germline V lookup: CDR1 DFQATT, CDR2 SNEGSKA (reference sequence). Trimming took off 6 bases at V and 3 bases at J, with 21 bases between the two ends. The CDR3 length is 15 residues. The DNA for the CDR3 is TGCAGTGCCGTGGGGGGGGACAAACCCTTCTACGAGCAGTACTTC. The encoded protein is CSAVGGDKPFYEQYF.

The table lists this clonotype with many counts. This CDR3 is CSVAPGLAGERQYF. The CDR3 nucleotides are TGCAGCGTTGCACCGGGTCTAGCGGGAGAAAGGCAGTACTTC. This chain links TRBV29-1 with TRBJ2-7; 10 bases align to TRBD2. The ends lost 4 bases at V and 9 bases at J; junction bases unmatched: 12. The germline CDR1 and CDR2 sequences are SQVTM and ANQGSEA. The CDR3 has 14 residues.

This clonotype came up a few times. This chain joins TRBV5-1 and TRBJ2-5; possible D gene TRBD1, 5 bases. Germline values: CDR1 SGHRS, CDR2 YFSETQ. Trimming took 3 bases from V and 5 from J, leaving 14 bases between them. There are 14 residues in the CDR3. CDR3 loop: CASSSAPGAETQYF. The CDR3 coding sequence is TGCGCCAGCAGCTCGGCACCTGGGGCGGAGACCCAGTACTTC.

V usage is TRBV20-1 and J usage is TRBJ2-1; 10 bases fit TRBD2. V lost 8 bases and J lost 6; bases outside the gene matches: 19. The CDR3 totals 17 residues. CDR1 is DFQATT, CDR2 SNEGSKA, per germline (reference sequence). The CDR3 sequence: CSPQGAAGGPHGNEQFF. The CDR3 DNA sequence: TGCAGTCCTCAAGGGGCAGCGGGAGGGCCCCATGGCAATGAGCAGTTCTTC.

As DNA, the CDR3 is TGTGCCAGCAGTTCAAGTAGAGATACGCAGTATTTT. Its protein is CASSSSRDTQYF. The chain has TRBV6-2 or TRBV6-3 and TRBJ2-3; D is unclear. The V end was cut by 4 bases, the J end by 5 bases, with 7 bases between. There are 12 residues in the CDR3. Germline loops: CDR1 MNHEY, CDR2 SVGEGT.

This clonotype was counted a few times. The chain employs TRBV12-3 or TRBV12-4 and TRBJ2-5; no definite D call. The V gene lost 6 bases and the J gene lost 5 bases, with 13 bases spanning the gap. The CDR3 length is 13 residues. The CDR3 DNA is TGTGCCAGCAGATCGGAAGGCCCGGAGACCCAGTACTTC. This gives the protein CASRSEGPETQYF.

The J gene is TRBJ1-4, the V gene TRBV5-1; 8 bases are shared with TRBD1. CDR1 is SGHRS, CDR2 YFSETQ, per germline. V shed 0 bases, J shed 10 bases, and the junction held 8 bases outside the gene matches. The CDR3 contains 15 residues. The CDR3 sequence is CASSLADRDYGKLFF. CDR3 sequence (DNA): TGCGCCAGCAGCTTGGCGGACAGGGACTATGGAAAACTGTTTTTT.

This chain links TRBV5-5 with TRBJ1-3; tentatively, D is TRBD1 (6 bases). This CDR3 region has 13 residues. Trimming shortened V by 4 bases and J by 14 bases, and 19 bases separated the two germline ends. Germline CDR1 reads SGHKS; CDR2 reads YYEKEE (reference sequence). The chain's CDR3 is CASSRRMRGSVYF. The CDR3 coding sequence is TGTGCCAGCAGCCGCCGGATGAGGGGGTCCGTATATTTT. Based on the CDR3 plus reference TRBV5-5 and TRBJ1-3, the full variable domain is DAGVTQSPTHLIKTRGQQVTLRCSPISGHKSVSWYQQVLGQGPQFIFQYYEKEERGRGNFPDRFSARQFPNYSSELNVNALLLGDSALYLCASSRRMRGSVYFGEGSWLTVV.

This clonotype was seen a few times. The genes are TRBV6-1 and TRBJ2-2, with TRBD2 identical over 7 bases. The CDR3 spans 15 residues. V lost 7 bases to trimming and J lost 4 bases; unmatched junction nucleotides: 9. Germline loops: CDR1 MNHNS, CDR2 SASEGT. CDR3 nucleotide sequence: TGTGCCAGCACTACCGGGACTACAACCACCGGGGAGCTGTTTTTT. Encoded protein: CASTTGTTTTGELFF.

This clonotype was found many times. The junction does not match germline at one end; this may be a read error. CDR3 residues: CASSLVGGSSYNEQFF. As DNA, the CDR3 is TGTGCCAGCAGTTTAGTAGGCGGGAGCTCCTACAATGAGCAGTTCTTC. The rearrangement uses TRBV5-1 and TRBJ2-1, with 7 bases lining up with TRBD2. There are 16 residues in the CDR3. Germline CDR1 SGHRS, CDR2 YFSETQ.

The chain links TRBV18 to TRBJ2-2, with a tentative D call TRBD2 (5 bases). V was trimmed by 5 bases and J by 5 bases, leaving 9 bases between them. In germline, CDR1 is KGHSH, CDR2 LQKENI. The CDR3 is 13 residues long. The DNA of the CDR3 is TGTGCCAGCTCAACGGGGATGACCGGGGAGCTGTTTTTT. It encodes CASSTGMTGELFF. The variable domain in full, with the rest retrieved from reference TRBV18 and TRBJ2-2, is NAGVMQNPRHLVRRRGQEARLRCSPMKGHSHVYWYRQLPEEGLKFMVYLQKENIIDESGMPKERFSAEFPKEGPSILRIQQVVRGDSAAYFCASSTGMTGELFFGEGSRLTVL.

This clonotype occurred a few times. The chain couples TRBV15 to TRBJ2-1, with D tentatively TRBD2 (5 bases). CDR1 and CDR2 (germline): LNHNV, YYDKDF (reference sequence). The CDR3 runs to 12 residues. V was cut by 8 bases and J by 8 bases, with 13 bases left in between. CDR3: CATGRAPDEQFF. CDR3 DNA sequence: TGTGCCACCGGGCGGGCGCCGGATGAGCAGTTCTTC.

Remarks on this clonotype: This may be a read error, as it is one base from a much larger clone. The V gene is TRBV29-1, the J gene TRBJ2-7; D may match TRBD1 or TRBD2 (7 bases each). In germline, CDR1 is SQVTM, CDR2 ANQGSEA. This CDR3 has 15 residues. With 4 bases removed from V and 5 bases from J, the gap between germline ends came to 21 bases. The CDR3 DNA reads as TGCAGCGTTGGTCCCAACAGGGGAGGGATCCACGAGCAGTACGTC. Protein sequence: CSVGPNRGGIHEQYV.

This clonotype was detected a few times. The chain links TRBV7-2 to TRBJ2-7; 7 positions agree with TRBD1. V dropped 1 base and J dropped 4; count of bases not matched to a gene: 4. The germline CDR1 and CDR2 sequences are SGHTA and FQGNSA. The CDR3 has 14 residues. The CDR3 DNA reads TGTGCCAGCAGCTTAGGAGGACAGGCTTACGAGCAGTACTTC. Translating it yields CASSLGGQAYEQYF.

The J gene is TRBJ2-7, the V gene TRBV20-1; 9 nucleotides line up with TRBD2. J gave up 0 bases and V 3 bases, and 6 bases lay outside the gene matches. The CDR3 covers 15 residues. Germline CDR1 DFQATT, CDR2 SNEGSKA (reference sequence). CDR3 amino acids: CSASRSGGSSYEQYF. CDR3 nucleotide sequence: TGCAGTGCTAGCCGAAGCGGGGGGAGCTCCTACGAGCAGTACTTC.

There are many counts of this clonotype. V and J are TRBV20-1 and TRBJ2-7, with 13 positions matching TRBD2. The germline gives CDR1 DFQATT, CDR2 SNEGSKA (reference sequence). The CDR3 length is 15 residues. V lost 1 base, J lost 7 bases, and 7 bases stayed unmatched. CDR3 in amino acids: CSARGGLAGVDEQYF. The CDR3 DNA is TGCAGTGCTAGAGGCGGACTAGCGGGAGTAGATGAGCAGTACTTC.

This clonotype was picked up a small number of times. This sequence joins TRBV29-1 and TRBJ2-3; TRBD2 matches 8 bases. V shed 3 bases and J 4 bases; nucleotides not matched to a gene: 0. The germline V gene has CDR1 SQVTM and CDR2 ANQGSEA. The CDR3 contains 12 residues. CDR3 amino acids: CSVERGADTQYF. In nucleotides, the CDR3 is TGCAGCGTTGAGCGGGGGGCAGATACGCAGTATTTT.

The V and J genes are TRBV4-3 and TRBJ2-7; TRBD2 matches at 15 bases. The CDR3 is 16 residues long. V shed 0 bases and J 9 bases; nucleotides not matched to a gene: 6. Looked up from germline, CDR1 is LGHNA and CDR2 is YSLEER. The CDR3 here is CASSQDEGLAGGVQYF. In DNA, the CDR3 is TGCGCCAGCAGCCAAGATGAGGGACTAGCGGGAGGTGTGCAGTACTTC.

The genes are TRBV4-3 and TRBJ2-2; no reliable D call. V was trimmed by 2 bases and J by 8 bases, leaving 9 bases between them. CDR1 is LGHNA, CDR2 YSLEER, per germline. The CDR3 extends over 13 amino acids. The CDR3, as DNA: TGCGCCAGCAGCCAATCTAGAACGGGGGAGCTGTTTTTT. The encoded protein is CASSQSRTGELFF.

The chain carries TRBV4-2 and TRBJ2-1; 13 bases are shared with TRBD2. After removal of 3 bases from V and 7 bases from J, the junction contained 3 bases not matched to a gene. Germline CDR1 is LGHNA and CDR2 is YNFKEQ. CDR3 length equals 15 residues. The CDR3 sequence is CASSQGTSGINEQFF. CDR3 DNA: TGTGCCAGCAGCCAGGGGACTAGCGGGATAAATGAGCAGTTCTTC.

The sample holds many counts of this clonotype. The V call is TRBV7-2, the J call TRBJ2-4, with a tentative D call TRBD1 (5 bases). The germline CDR1 and CDR2 sequences are SGHTA and FQGNSA. V lost 2 bases to trimming and J lost 1 base, with 12 bases between them. This CDR3 is built from 16 residues. CDR3 coding DNA: TGTGCCAGCAGCTTACAGGGAACCACGGCCAAAAACATTCAGTACTTC. It yields the protein CASSLQGTTAKNIQYF.

This clonotype was counted a few times. The CDR3 spells CSASQDSGRRYEQYF. In DNA form, the CDR3 reads TGCAGTGCCTCCCAAGATAGCGGGAGGAGGTACGAGCAGTACTTC. The chain uses TRBV20-1 and TRBJ2-7; TRBD2 matches 10 bases. Looked up from germline, CDR1 is DFQATT and CDR2 is SNEGSKA (reference sequence). This CDR3 spans 15 amino acids. J gave up 4 bases and V 6 bases, and 12 bases lay outside the gene matches.

The table lists this clonotype with many counts. The gene calls are TRBV29-1 and TRBJ2-7; 9 positions match TRBD1. The CDR3 has 11 residues. CDR1 SQVTM and CDR2 ANQGSEA come from the germline V gene. The V gene end was trimmed by 4 bases and the J gene end by 6 bases; junction bases not matched to a gene: 1. CDR3 DNA: TGCAGCGTTGGACAGGGGGTCGAGCAGTACTTC. This codes for CSVGQGVEQYF.

The rearrangement joins TRBV28 to TRBJ2-7; no clear D gene. CDR1 is MDHEN, CDR2 SYDVKM, per germline. Trimming shortened V by 4 bases and J by 5 bases, and 12 bases separated the two germline ends. This CDR3 is built from 13 residues. CDR3 loop: CASSSGLGDEQYF. The CDR3 coding sequence is TGTGCCAGCAGTTCGGGCCTTGGGGACGAGCAGTACTTC.

This chain uses TRBV7-3 with TRBJ2-3; weak D call: TRBD2 (5 bases). CDR1 is SGHTA and CDR2 is FQGTGA in the germline V gene. CDR3 size: 15 residues. Trimming removed 5 bases from V and 3 bases from J, with 15 bases in between. CDR3 sequence reads: CASSINPRRTDTQYF. In DNA, the CDR3 is TGTGCCAGCAGCATAAATCCCCGGAGGACAGATACGCAGTATTTT.

This clonotype was seen only a few times. The rearrangement links TRBV7-2 to TRBJ2-5, with D perhaps matching TRBD2 (6 bases). V was cut by 5 bases and J by 5 bases, with 15 bases left in between. Germline loops: CDR1 SGHTA, CDR2 FQGNSA. There are 14 residues in the CDR3. The CDR3 spells CASSIWDSAETQYF. CDR3 in DNA: TGTGCCAGCAGCATATGGGACTCGGCGGAGACCCAGTACTTC.